The clone carrying this T cell receptor beta chain was seen ten or more times. Its target is not known. Described time point: sample taken at primary tumor resection. Tumor, nontumor lung or frozen PBMC supplied whole RNA that was sequenced unsorted. This entry belongs to a study of spatial heterogeneity in lung cancer. Study-wide background: Beta-chain sequences were consistently detected more often than alpha-chain sequences. The library had UMIs, and each TCR and UMI pair averaged more than ten raw reads.

TCRdb redid the calling of the 5' RACE reads with MiXCR, one entry per CDR3 protein. The sample consists of 20,000 to 25,000 distinct CDR3 sequences, around 4.8% of them appearing once. Germline CDR1 is SGHVS and CDR2 is FQNEAQ. V gave up 5 bases and J gave up 0 bases, with 14 bases separating them. The CDR3 spans 15 residues. The study, taken as a whole, reports: The study found that expanded intratumoral alpha and beta TCR counts tracked tumor mutation counts.

The sequence derives from a male donor with early-stage non-small cell lung cancer. The sample consisted of lung tumor tissue, taken at surgery. The chain carries TRBV7-8 and TRBJ2-7, with D tentatively TRBD1 (6 bases). The CDR3 sequence: CASSPRTDRSYEQYF. CDR3 in DNA: TGTGCCAGCAGCCCCCGGACAGACCGCTCCTACGAGCAGTACTTC.